This TCR beta chain was recorded in a study of T-cell reconstitution after alpha-beta-depleted transplantation in children. Trimming at V came to 2 bases and at J to 6 bases, leaving 8 bases not matched to a gene. Germline CDR1 is SGHRS and CDR2 is YFSETQ. This CDR3 is built from 17 residues. Unique molecular identifiers were used in preparing the TCRbeta library. MiXCR, run by TCRdb on the PCR reads, gives a single entry per CDR3 protein. The profile shows approximately 130,000 distinct CDR3 sequences, about 9.9% of them singletons. The sequence was obtained from a girl less than two years old who had a stem cell transplant for combined immunodeficiency, so the T cells may come from the graft donor. The input for sequencing was PBMCs, mostly from graft donor cells, taken 180 days after TCRalphabeta/CD19-depleted stem cell transplant. The rearrangement joins TRBV5-1 to TRBJ2-2; 12 bases line up with TRBD2. The CDR3, as DNA: TGCGCCAGCAGCTTCCTAACTAGCGGGGGGCCCTCCGGGGAGCTGTTTTTT. This encodes CASSFLTSGGPSGELFF. The full variable domain, with the rest looked up from reference TRBV5-1 and TRBJ2-2, is KAGVTQTPRYLIKTRGQQVTLSCSPISGHRSVSWYQQTPGQGLQFLFEYFSETQRNKGNFPGRFSGRQFSNSRSEMNVSTLELGDSALYLCASSFLTSGGPSGELFFGEGSRLTVL.